The 3 T cell receptor beta chains given below trace back to one sample, sequenced in a study of T cell responses to AZD1222 COVID-19 vaccine. TCRdb's copy holds only in-frame clones and misses some; the assay was immunoSEQ multiplex PCR. The table lists approximately 79,000 clones, approximately 90% of them singletons, with approximately 11% in the top ten. Here the sequenced sample was peripheral blood, taken on day 0 of AZD1222 vaccination. The receptor set was obtained from an adult in good health.

The gene calls are TRBV7-6 and TRBJ2-3; the match to TRBD1 covers 8 bases. V shed 5 bases and J 3 bases; nucleotides not matched to a gene: 13. Germline V lookup: CDR1 SGHVS, CDR2 FNYEAQ. The length of the CDR3 is 17 residues. CDR3 residues: CASSPQAQGARTDTQYF. Here the CDR3 DNA reads TGTGCCAGCAGCCCACAAGCGCAGGGGGCAAGGACAGATACGCAGTATTTT.

The V gene is TRBV6-4, the J gene TRBJ2-5; D gene uncertain. Trimming cost V 6 bases and J 4 bases, with 6 bases left between them. The CDR3 has 11 residues. CDR1 and CDR2 from the germline V gene are MRHNA and SNTAGT. The CDR3, as DNA: TGTGCCAGCAGATCCCTAGAGACCCAGTACTTC. Amino acids: CASRSLETQYF.

The J gene is TRBJ1-1, the V gene TRBV9; D might be TRBD1 (6 bases). The V gene's germline CDR1 is SGDLS and CDR2 YYNGEE. The CDR3 is made up of 14 amino acids. The germline V and J ends were trimmed by 0 bases and 5 bases, with 11 bases remaining between them. The CDR3 sequence is CASSVGGRDTEAFF. The CDR3, as DNA: TGTGCCAGCAGCGTAGGGGGGCGCGATACTGAAGCTTTCTTT.